This TCR beta chain emerged from a study of blood T cell repertoires in COVID-19. Study in general: Acute and convalescent COVID-19 specimens originated in the United States, Italy and Spain. T cells, B-cell-depleted T cells, or PBMCs provided the cDNA or gDNA that served as material.

Methods used by the authors: The assay estimated nucleated cells by amplifying reference gene primers. Assay: immunoSEQ multiplex PCR; the TCRdb copy retains only in-frame clones and omits some. Clonal size and the V and J genes are those of that table, whereas D and trimming came from the DNA. This table has approximately 60,000 clones, around 80% appearing once. CDR3 size: 15 residues. Looked up from germline, CDR1 is SGHKS and CDR2 is YYEKEE (reference sequence). Trimming removed 0 bases at V and 2 bases at J, with 9 bases between. This clone was seen just once. This sequence joins TRBV5-5 and TRBJ2-1, with D hard to call. This receptor was identified in a woman over 75 with acute or convalescent COVID-19. Sample: peripheral blood. CDR3 coding DNA: TGTGCCAGCAGCTTGGTTAGCCCCCCCTACAATGAGCAGTTCTTC. Translation gives CASSLVSPPYNEQFF.